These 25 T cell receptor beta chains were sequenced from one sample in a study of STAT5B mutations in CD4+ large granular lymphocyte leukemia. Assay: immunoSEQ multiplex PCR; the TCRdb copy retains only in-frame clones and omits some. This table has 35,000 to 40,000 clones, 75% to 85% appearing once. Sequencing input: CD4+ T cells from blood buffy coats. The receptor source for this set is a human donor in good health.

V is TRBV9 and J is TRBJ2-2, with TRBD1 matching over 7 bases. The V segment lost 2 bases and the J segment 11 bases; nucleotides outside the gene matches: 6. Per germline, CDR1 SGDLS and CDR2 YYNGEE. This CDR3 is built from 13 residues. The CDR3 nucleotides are TGTGCCAGCAGCGTGGAGACAGGGTTTGAGCTGTTTTTT. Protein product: CASSVETGFELFF. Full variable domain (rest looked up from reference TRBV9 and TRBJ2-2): DSGVTQTPKHLITATGQRVTLRCSPRSGDLSVYWYQQSLDQGLQFLIQYYNGEERAKGNILERFSAQQFPDLHSELNLSSLELGDSALYFCASSVETGFELFFGEGSRLTVL.

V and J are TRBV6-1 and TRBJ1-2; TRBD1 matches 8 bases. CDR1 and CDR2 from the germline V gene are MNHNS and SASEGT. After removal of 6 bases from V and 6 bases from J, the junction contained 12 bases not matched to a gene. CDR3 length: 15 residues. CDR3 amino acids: CASSLKTGVGNGYTF. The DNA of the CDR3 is TGTGCCAGCAGCCTTAAGACAGGGGTAGGAAATGGCTACACCTTC.

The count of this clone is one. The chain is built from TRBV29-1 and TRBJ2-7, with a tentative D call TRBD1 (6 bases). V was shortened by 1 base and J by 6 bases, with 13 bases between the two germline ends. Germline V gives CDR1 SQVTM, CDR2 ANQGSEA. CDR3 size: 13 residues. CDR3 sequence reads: CSVEVVEGGEQYF. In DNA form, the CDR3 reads TGCAGCGTTGAAGTGGTAGAAGGGGGCGAGCAGTACTTC.

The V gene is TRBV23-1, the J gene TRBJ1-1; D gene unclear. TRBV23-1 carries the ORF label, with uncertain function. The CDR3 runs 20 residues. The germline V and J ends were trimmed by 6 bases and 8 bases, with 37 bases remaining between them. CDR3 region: CASSPTPPESPTVGGLEAFF. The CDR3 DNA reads TGCGCCAGCAGCCCCACGCCTCCCGAATCCCCAACGGTCGGCGGACTAGAAGCTTTCTTT.

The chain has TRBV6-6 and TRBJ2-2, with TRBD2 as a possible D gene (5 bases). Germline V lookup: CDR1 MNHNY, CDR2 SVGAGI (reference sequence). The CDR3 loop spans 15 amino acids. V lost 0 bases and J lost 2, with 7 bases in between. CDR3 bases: TGTGCCAGCAGTTACTCTGCTAGCAACACCGGGGAGCTGTTTTTT. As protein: CASSYSASNTGELFF.

The CDR3 DNA is TGCGCCAGCAGCCAAGGACAGGGGGGCACCTACGAGCAGTACTTC. It translates to CASSQGQGGTYEQYF. The chain uses TRBV4-1 and TRBJ2-7; 9 bases line up with TRBD1. V shed 1 base, J shed 2 bases, and the junction held 3 bases outside the gene matches. Germline CDR1 and CDR2: MGHRA and YSYEKL. The CDR3 runs 15 residues.

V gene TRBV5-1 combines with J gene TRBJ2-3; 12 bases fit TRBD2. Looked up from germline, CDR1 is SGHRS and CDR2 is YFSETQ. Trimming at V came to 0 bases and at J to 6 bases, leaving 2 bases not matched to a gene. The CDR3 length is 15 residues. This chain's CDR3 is CASSLGLAGVDTQYF. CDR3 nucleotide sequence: TGCGCCAGCAGCTTGGGACTAGCGGGAGTGGATACGCAGTATTTT.

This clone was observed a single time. The CDR3 is CASSSSGTSGGLYNEQFF. DNA of the CDR3: TGTGCCAGCAGCTCAAGCGGGACTAGCGGGGGACTATACAATGAGCAGTTCTTC. The rearrangement joins TRBV9 to TRBJ2-1, with TRBD2 matching 14 bases. The germline V gene has CDR1 SGDLS and CDR2 YYNGEE. The CDR3 consists of 18 residues. V dropped 4 bases and J dropped 4; count of bases not matched to a gene: 10.

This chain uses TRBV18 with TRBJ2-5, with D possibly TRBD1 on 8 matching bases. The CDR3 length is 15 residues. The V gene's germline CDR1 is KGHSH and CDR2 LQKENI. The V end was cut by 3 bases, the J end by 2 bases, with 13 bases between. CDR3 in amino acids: CASSPGQGLQETQYF. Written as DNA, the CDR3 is TGTGCCAGCTCACCTGGACAGGGACTACAAGAGACCCAGTACTTC.

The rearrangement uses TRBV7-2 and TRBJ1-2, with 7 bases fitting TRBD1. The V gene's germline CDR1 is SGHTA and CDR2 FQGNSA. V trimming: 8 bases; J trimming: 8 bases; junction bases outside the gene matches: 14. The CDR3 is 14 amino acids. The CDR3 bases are TGTGCCAGCTCCACGGGCCAGGGGGGTTTGGGCTACACCTTC. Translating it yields CASSTGQGGLGYTF.

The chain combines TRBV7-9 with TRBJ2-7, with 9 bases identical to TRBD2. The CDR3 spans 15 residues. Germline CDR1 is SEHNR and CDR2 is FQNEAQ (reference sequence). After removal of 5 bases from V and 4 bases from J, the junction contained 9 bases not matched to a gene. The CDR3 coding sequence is TGTGCCAGCAGCCCCCTAGCGGGAACTCCTTACGAGCAGTACTTC. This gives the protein CASSPLAGTPYEQYF. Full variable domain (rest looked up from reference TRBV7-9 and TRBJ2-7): DTGVSQNPRHKITKRGQNVTFRCDPISEHNRLYWYRQTLGQGPEFLTYFQNEAQLEKSRLLSDRFSAERPKGSFSTLEIQRTEQGDSAMYLCASSPLAGTPYEQYFGPGTRLTVT.

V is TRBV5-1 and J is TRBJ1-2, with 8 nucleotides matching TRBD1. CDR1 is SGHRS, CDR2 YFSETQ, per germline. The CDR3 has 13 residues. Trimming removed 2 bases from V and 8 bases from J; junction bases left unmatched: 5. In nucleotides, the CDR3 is TGCGCCAGCAGCTTCGGACAGGGCCACGGCTACACCTTC. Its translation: CASSFGQGHGYTF.

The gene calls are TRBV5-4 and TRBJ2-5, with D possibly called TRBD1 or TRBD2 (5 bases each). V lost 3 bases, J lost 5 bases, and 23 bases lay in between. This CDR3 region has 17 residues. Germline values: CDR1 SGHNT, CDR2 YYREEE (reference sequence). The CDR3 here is CASSSKMGLFRGETQYF. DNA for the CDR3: TGTGCCAGCAGCTCCAAAATGGGGCTATTCCGAGGGGAGACCCAGTACTTC.

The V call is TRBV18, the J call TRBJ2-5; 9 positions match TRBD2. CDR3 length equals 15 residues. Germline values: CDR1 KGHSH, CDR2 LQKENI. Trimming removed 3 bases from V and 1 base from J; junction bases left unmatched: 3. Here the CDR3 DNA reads TGTGCCAGCTCACCCCTGGGACTAGCCCAAGAGACCCAGTACTTC. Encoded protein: CASSPLGLAQETQYF.

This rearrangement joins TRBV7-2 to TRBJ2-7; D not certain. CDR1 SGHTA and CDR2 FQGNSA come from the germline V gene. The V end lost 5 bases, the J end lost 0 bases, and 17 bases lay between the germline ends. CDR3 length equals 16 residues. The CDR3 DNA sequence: TGTGCCAGCAGCCCCTCGTGGAGTCTTAGCTCCTACGAGCAGTACTTC. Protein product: CASSPSWSLSSYEQYF. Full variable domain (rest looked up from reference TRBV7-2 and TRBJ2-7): GAGVSQSPSNKVTEKGKDVELRCDPISGHTALYWYRQSLGQGLEFLIYFQGNSAPDKSGLPSDRFSAERTGGSVSTLTIQRTQQEDSAVYLCASSPSWSLSSYEQYFGPGTRLTVT.

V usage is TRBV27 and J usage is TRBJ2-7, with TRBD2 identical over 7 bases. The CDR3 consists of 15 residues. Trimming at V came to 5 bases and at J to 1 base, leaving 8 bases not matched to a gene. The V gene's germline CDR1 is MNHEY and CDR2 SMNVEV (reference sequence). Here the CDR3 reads CASSSTGGPSYEQYF. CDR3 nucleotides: TGTGCCAGCAGTAGCACGGGAGGTCCTTCCTACGAGCAGTACTTC.

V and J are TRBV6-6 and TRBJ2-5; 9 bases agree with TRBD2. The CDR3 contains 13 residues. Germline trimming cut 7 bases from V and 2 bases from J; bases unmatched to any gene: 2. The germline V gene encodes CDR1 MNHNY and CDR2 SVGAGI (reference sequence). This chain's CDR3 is CASTLAGQETQYF. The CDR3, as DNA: TGTGCCAGCACCCTAGCGGGGCAAGAGACCCAGTACTTC.

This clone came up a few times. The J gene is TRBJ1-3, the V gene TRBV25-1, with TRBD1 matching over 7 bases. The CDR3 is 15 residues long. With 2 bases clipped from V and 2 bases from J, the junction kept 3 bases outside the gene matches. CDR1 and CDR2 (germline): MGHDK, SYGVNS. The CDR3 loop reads CASSEPGTAGNTIYF. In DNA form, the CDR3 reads TGTGCCAGCAGTGAACCGGGGACAGCTGGAAACACCATATATTTT.

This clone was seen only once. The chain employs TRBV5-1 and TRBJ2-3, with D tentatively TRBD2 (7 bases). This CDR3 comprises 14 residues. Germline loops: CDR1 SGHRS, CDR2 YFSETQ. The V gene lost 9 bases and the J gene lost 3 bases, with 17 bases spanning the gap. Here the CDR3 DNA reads TGCGCCACGAGCCCGGGGGGCGGGACAGATACGCAGTATTTT. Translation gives CATSPGGGTDTQYF.

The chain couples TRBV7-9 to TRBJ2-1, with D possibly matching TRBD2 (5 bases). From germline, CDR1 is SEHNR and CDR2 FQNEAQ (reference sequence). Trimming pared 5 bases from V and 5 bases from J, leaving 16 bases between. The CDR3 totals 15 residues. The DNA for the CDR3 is TGTGCCAGCAGCCCACTGTGGGAGCTTCACAATGAGCAGTTCTTC. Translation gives CASSPLWELHNEQFF.

The CDR3 sequence: CASSILEGVEQYF. CDR3 sequence (DNA): TGTGCCAGTAGTATACTGGAGGGGGTCGAGCAGTACTTC. This chain uses TRBV19 with TRBJ2-7; D possibly matches TRBD1 or TRBD2 (6 bases each). The V gene's germline CDR1 is LNHDA and CDR2 SQIVND (reference sequence). V was pared by 2 bases and J by 6 bases, with 11 bases between. This CDR3 contains 13 residues.

The CDR3 bases are TGTGCCAGCAGTGAAAGGGGGACGGTCTCCCCCGAGCAGTACTTC. Translated: CASSERGTVSPEQYF. The V gene is TRBV2, the J gene TRBJ2-7; perhaps TRBD1 as D (6 bases). CDR1 is SNHLY, CDR2 FYNNEI, per germline. The CDR3 is 15 amino acids. V lost 2 bases, J lost 6 bases, and 17 bases lay in between.

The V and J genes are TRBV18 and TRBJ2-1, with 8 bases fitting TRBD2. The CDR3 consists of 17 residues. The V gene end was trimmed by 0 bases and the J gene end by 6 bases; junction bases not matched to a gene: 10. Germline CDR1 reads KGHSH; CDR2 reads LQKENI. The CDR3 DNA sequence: TGTGCCAGCTCACCACCGTCGGGCGGGAGGCCATCCAATGAGCAGTTCTTC. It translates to CASSPPSGGRPSNEQFF.

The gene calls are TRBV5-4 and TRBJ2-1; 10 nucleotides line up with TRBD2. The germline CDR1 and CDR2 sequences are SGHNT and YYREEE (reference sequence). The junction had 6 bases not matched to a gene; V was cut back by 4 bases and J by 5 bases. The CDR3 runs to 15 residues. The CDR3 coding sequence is TGTGCCAGCAGCCCTGAGCGGGAGGGCCACAATGAGCAGTTCTTC. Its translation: CASSPEREGHNEQFF.

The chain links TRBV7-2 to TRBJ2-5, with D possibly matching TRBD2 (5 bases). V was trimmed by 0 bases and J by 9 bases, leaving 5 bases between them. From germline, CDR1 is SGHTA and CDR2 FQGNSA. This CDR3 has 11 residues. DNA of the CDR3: TGTGCCAGCAGCTTAGCCGGGGCCCAGTACTTC. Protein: CASSLAGAQYF.